Listed here are 3 T cell receptor beta chains from one sample, sequenced in a study of T cells after yellow fever vaccination. TCRdb itself ran the 5' RACE reads through MiXCR, one entry per CDR3 protein. The sample lists about 58,000 distinct CDR3 sequences, roughly 7.4% occurring once. This specimen consisted of CD8+ T cells sorted from PBMCs, obtained on the day of the first yellow fever vaccination. These receptors came from a man younger than 30 who received the YFV17D yellow fever vaccine.

A few counts support this clonotype. The V call is TRBV10-3, the J call TRBJ2-3, with TRBD2 matching over 7 bases. V trimming: 3 bases; J trimming: 6 bases; junction bases outside the gene matches: 9. Germline V gene sequence: CDR1 ENHRY, CDR2 SYGVKD. This CDR3 region has 15 residues. The CDR3 region is CAISDGGGDWDTQYF. CDR3 in DNA: TGTGCCATCAGTGATGGTGGGGGGGATTGGGATACGCAGTATTTT.

This clonotype was detected many times. The rearrangement joins TRBV2 to TRBJ1-5; 9 bases are shared with TRBD1. Trimming took 6 bases from V and 5 from J; bases not matched to a gene: 5. Germline assignment: CDR1 SNHLY and CDR2 FYNNEI. There are 14 residues in the CDR3. The CDR3 sequence is CASRIGQGHQPQHF. In DNA, the CDR3 is TGTGCCAGCAGGATTGGACAGGGGCATCAGCCCCAGCATTTT.

This clonotype was picked up a small number of times. The chain is built from TRBV9 and TRBJ2-4; TRBD2 is a possible D gene (7 bases). Germline CDR1 is SGDLS and CDR2 is YYNGEE. Deletions cut 7 bases from V and 1 base from J, with 18 bases between. The CDR3 sequence is 16 residues long. CDR3 amino acids: CASSGEGVSAKNIQYF. The CDR3 nucleotides read TGTGCCAGCTCGGGGGAGGGGGTTTCGGCCAAAAACATTCAGTACTTC. The full variable domain, its missing parts supplied by reference TRBV9 and TRBJ2-4, is DSGVTQTPKHLITATGQRVTLRCSPRSGDLSVYWYQQSLDQGLQFLIQYYNGEERAKGNILERFSAQQFPDLHSELNLSSLELGDSALYFCASSGEGVSAKNIQYFGAGTRLSVL.